Given below is one T cell receptor beta chain in context. The data derive from a study of blood T cell repertoires in COVID-19. V gave up 6 bases and J gave up 2 bases, with 13 bases separating them. The V gene's germline CDR1 is MDHEN and CDR2 SYDVKM. The CDR3 covers 14 residues. Measured with immunoSEQ multiplex PCR; TCRdb has only the in-frame clones, and not every one. Of 180,000 or so clones detected, around 91% appear once; the ten largest clones hold approximately 0.62%. The chain joins TRBV28 to TRBJ1-2, with D hard to call. The TCR comes from a man in his forties or fifties with acute or convalescent COVID-19. Sequencing was performed on peripheral blood. CDR3 sequence: CASRTGGPNYGYTF. The CDR3 region has the DNA TGTGCCAGCAGAACGGGCGGGCCGAACTATGGCTACACCTTC.